A single sample is the source of the 4 T cell receptor beta chains below, sequenced in a study of beta chain features in type 1 diabetes. Every bit of the isolated RNA underwent reverse transcription, so sequencing read expressed TCRB transcripts. The repertoire was sequenced with immunoSEQ multiplex PCR; TCRdb's copy has only in-frame clones and lacks some. Of about 360,000 clones listed, over 9.5% are singletons. The source material was naive CD4+ T cells from blood. The receptors derive from a young man in good health.

The genes are TRBV29-1 and TRBJ1-2, with D possibly matching TRBD1 (5 bases). This CDR3 region has 13 residues. CDR1 is SQVTM and CDR2 is ANQGSEA in the germline V gene. CDR3 nucleotide sequence: TGCACCATACGGGGGAGGAACCCCTATGGCTACACCTTC. This sequence encodes CTIRGRNPYGYTF.

This clone was recorded a few times. The rearrangement links TRBV7-3 to TRBJ1-1; 9 nucleotides match TRBD1. Germline loops: CDR1 SGHTA, CDR2 FQGTGA. This CDR3 contains 15 residues. With V trimmed by 4 bases and J by 3 bases, 6 bases remained unmatched. This CDR3 is CASSSTGGRYTEAFF. In nucleotides, the CDR3 is TGTGCCAGCAGCTCGACAGGGGGGAGATACACTGAAGCTTTCTTT.

The chain has TRBV28 and TRBJ2-7; 7 bases align to TRBD1. The V segment lost 4 bases and the J segment 5 bases; nucleotides outside the gene matches: 8. In germline, CDR1 is MDHEN, CDR2 SYDVKM. The CDR3 is 14 amino acids. The CDR3 protein is CASSSAFQGDEQYF. CDR3 DNA: TGTGCCAGCAGTTCAGCGTTTCAGGGGGACGAGCAGTACTTC. The variable domain in full, with the rest retrieved from reference TRBV28 and TRBJ2-7, is DVKVTQSSRYLVKRTGEKVFLECVQDMDHENMFWYRQDPGLGLRLIYFSYDVKMKEKGDIPEGYSVSREKKERFSLILESASTNQTSMYLCASSSAFQGDEQYFGPGTRLTVT.

The chain has TRBV5-6 and TRBJ1-1; TRBD1 might be the D (6 bases). Germline assignment: CDR1 SGHDT and CDR2 YYEEEE. There are 18 residues in the CDR3. Trimming removed 6 bases from V and 1 base from J, with 25 bases in between. CDR3 loop: CASTETFDRLFENTEAFF. The CDR3 bases are TGTGCCAGCACCGAAACTTTTGACAGGTTGTTCGAGAACACTGAAGCTTTCTTT.